This TCR beta chain was found in a study of cytomegalovirus exposure and HLA in healthy donors. Study conclusions and caveats: It was confirmed in vitro that a few of the CMV-associated chains were specific for CMV antigens.

For this clone: As yet, its antigen is unknown.

The data were produced by immunoSEQ multiplex PCR, yet TCRdb's version contains in-frame clones alone and is incomplete. The sample includes more than 110,000 clones, around 88% seen only once; the top ten take 6.5% to 8.5%. This CDR3 region has 15 residues. Germline loops: CDR1 SGHAT, CDR2 FQNNGV. J lost 3 bases, V lost 4 bases, and 6 bases had no gene match. The receptor comes from a woman between 18 and 29 years old in good health and CMV-seropositive. The sample was PBMCs. The chain uses TRBV11-2 and TRBJ2-3; TRBD1 matches at 8 bases. CDR3 amino acids: CASSWDRRSTDTQYF. CDR3 in DNA: TGTGCCAGCAGCTGGGACAGGAGGAGTACAGATACGCAGTATTTT.